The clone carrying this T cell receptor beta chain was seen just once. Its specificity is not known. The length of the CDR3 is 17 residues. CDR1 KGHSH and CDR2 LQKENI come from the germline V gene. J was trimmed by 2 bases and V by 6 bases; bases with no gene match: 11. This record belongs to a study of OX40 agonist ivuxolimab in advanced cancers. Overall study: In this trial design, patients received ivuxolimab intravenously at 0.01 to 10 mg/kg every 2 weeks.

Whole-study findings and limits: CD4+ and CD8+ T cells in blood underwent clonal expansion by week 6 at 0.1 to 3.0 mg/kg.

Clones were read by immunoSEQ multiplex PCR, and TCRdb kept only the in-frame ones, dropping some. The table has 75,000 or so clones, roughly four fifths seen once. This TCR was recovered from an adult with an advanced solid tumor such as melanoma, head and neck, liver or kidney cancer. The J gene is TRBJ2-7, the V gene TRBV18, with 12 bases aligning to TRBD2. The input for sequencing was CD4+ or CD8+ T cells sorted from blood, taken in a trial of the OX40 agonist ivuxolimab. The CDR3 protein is CASSRRTSGAVAYEQYF. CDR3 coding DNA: TGTGCCAGCTCCCGGAGGACTAGCGGGGCCGTGGCCTACGAGCAGTACTTC. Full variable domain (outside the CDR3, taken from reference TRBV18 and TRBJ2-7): NAGVMQNPRHLVRRRGQEARLRCSPMKGHSHVYWYRQLPEEGLKFMVYLQKENIIDESGMPKERFSAEFPKEGPSILRIQQVVRGDSAAYFCASSRRTSGAVAYEQYFGPGTRLTVT.